This passage covers 10 T cell receptor beta chains from one sample sequenced in a study of control samples from healthy donors and cancer patients. Profiled with immunoSEQ multiplex PCR; TCRdb holds only in-frame clones, not every one. The sample holds 110,000 to 150,000 clones; approximately 86% are singletons and the top ten take around 9%. Material: blood. These receptors were obtained from a woman aged 25 to 39 in good health.

The chain carries TRBV30 and TRBJ1-2; maybe TRBD1 (5 bases). V lost 1 base, J lost 7 bases, and 19 bases lay in between. Germline loops: CDR1 GTSNPN, CDR2 SVGIG (reference sequence). The CDR3 loop spans 15 amino acids. Here the CDR3 DNA reads TGTGCCTGGAGTGGATCTATAGGGACCCCTTCTGGCTACACCTTC. Translated: CAWSGSIGTPSGYTF. The variable domain in full, with the rest retrieved from reference TRBV30 and TRBJ1-2, is SQTIHQWPATLVQPVGSPLSLECTVEGTSNPNLYWYRQAAGRGLQLLFYSVGIGQISSEVPQNLSASRPQDRQFILSSKKLLLSDSGFYLCAWSGSIGTPSGYTFGSGTRLTVV.

V is TRBV29-1 and J is TRBJ2-6; unclear D gene. The germline gives CDR1 SQVTM, CDR2 ANQGSEA. Trimming cost V 4 bases and J 0 bases, with 7 bases left between them. The CDR3 has 14 amino acids. In nucleotides, the CDR3 is TGCAGCGTTGGGTTTGACTCTGGGGCCAACGTCCTGACTTTC. Protein product: CSVGFDSGANVLTF.

Turning to this clone: The sample contains more than one DNA sequence encoding this CDR3. This chain links TRBV3-1 (or the pseudogene TRBV3-2) with TRBJ2-1, with 9 positions matching TRBD2. This CDR3 region has 16 residues. Trimming took 1 base from V and 14 from J; bases not matched to a gene: 15. Germline V gene lookup returns CDR1 LGHDT and CDR2 YNNKEL (reference sequence). CDR3 residues: CASSQGGLAGRAGKFF. The CDR3 nucleotides read TGTGCCAGCAGCCAAGGGGGCCTAGCGGGAAGGGCAGGAAAGTTCTTC.

The chain uses TRBV2 and TRBJ2-5, with 7 bases matching TRBD2. The germline gives CDR1 SNHLY, CDR2 FYNNEI. Trimming at V came to 0 bases and at J to 7 bases, leaving 5 bases not matched to a gene. CDR3 length: 14 amino acids. The CDR3 nucleotides are TGTGCCAGCAGTGAAGCGGGTACGGGGGGGACCCAGTACTTC. Translated: CASSEAGTGGTQYF.

This chain links TRBV5-1 with TRBJ2-1, with D hard to call. The CDR3 consists of 16 residues. V was clipped by 3 bases and J by 0 bases, with 13 bases between them. CDR1 is SGHRS and CDR2 is YFSETQ in the germline V gene. This CDR3 reads CASSSSGSSSYNEQFF. CDR3 coding DNA: TGCGCCAGCAGCTCTTCTGGTTCGTCCTCCTACAATGAGCAGTTCTTC.

This chain uses TRBV6-5 with TRBJ1-5; 9 bases line up with TRBD1. V lost 11 bases, J lost 2 bases, and 7 bases stayed unmatched. The germline gives CDR1 MNHEY, CDR2 SVGAGI. The CDR3 consists of 14 residues. The CDR3 sequence is CACNRGLGNQPQHF. The CDR3 DNA reads as TGTGCCTGTAACAGGGGGCTCGGCAATCAGCCCCAGCATTTT.

The CDR3: CASSRGRGSGNTIYF. As DNA, the CDR3 is TGTGCCAGCAGCCGCGGGAGGGGAAGTGGAAACACCATATATTTT. V is TRBV27 and J is TRBJ1-3, with a weak D call TRBD1 (5 bases). Trimming shortened V by 6 bases and J by 3 bases, and 15 bases separated the two germline ends. CDR1 is MNHEY and CDR2 is SMNVEV in the germline V gene (reference sequence). CDR3 length equals 15 residues.

The J gene is TRBJ1-3, the V gene TRBV28; a weak D match, TRBD1 (5 bases). Germline lookup yields CDR1 MDHEN and CDR2 SYDVKM. V shed 3 bases and J shed 0 bases, with 9 bases lying between them. The CDR3 contains 15 residues. The CDR3 loop is CASSFQGTSGNTIYF. The CDR3 nucleotides read TGTGCCAGCAGTTTTCAGGGAACCTCTGGAAACACCATATATTTT.

The V and J genes are TRBV29-1 and TRBJ2-7; D could derive from TRBD1 or TRBD2 (6 bases each). The germline V gene encodes CDR1 SQVTM and CDR2 ANQGSEA. The CDR3 runs 12 residues. V dropped 6 bases and J dropped 6 bases, with 15 bases sitting between them. CDR3 residues: CSVDAEGGEQYF. The CDR3 DNA reads as TGCAGCGTCGACGCGGAGGGGGGCGAGCAGTACTTC.

DNA of the CDR3: TGTGCCAGCAGCCTAGGTGGGACACCGAACACTGAAGCTTTCTTT. This translates into CASSLGGTPNTEAFF. V usage is TRBV7-2 and J usage is TRBJ1-1; D might be TRBD1 (6 bases). V gave up 5 bases and J gave up 1 base, with 14 bases separating them. Germline values: CDR1 SGHTA, CDR2 FQGNSA. This CDR3 has 15 amino acids.